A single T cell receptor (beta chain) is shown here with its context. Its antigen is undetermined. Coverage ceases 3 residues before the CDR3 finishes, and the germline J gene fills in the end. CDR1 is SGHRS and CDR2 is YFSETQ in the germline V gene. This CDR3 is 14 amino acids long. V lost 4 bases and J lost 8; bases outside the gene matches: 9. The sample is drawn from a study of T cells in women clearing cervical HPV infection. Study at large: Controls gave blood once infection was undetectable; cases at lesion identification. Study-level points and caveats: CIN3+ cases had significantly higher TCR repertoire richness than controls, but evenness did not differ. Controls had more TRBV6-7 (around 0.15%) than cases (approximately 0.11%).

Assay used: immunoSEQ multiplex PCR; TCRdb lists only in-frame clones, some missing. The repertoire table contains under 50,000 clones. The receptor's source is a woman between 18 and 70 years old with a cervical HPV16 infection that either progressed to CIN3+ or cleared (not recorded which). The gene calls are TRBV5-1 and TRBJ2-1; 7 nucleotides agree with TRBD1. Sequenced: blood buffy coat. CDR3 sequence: CASSPKTGLDEQFF. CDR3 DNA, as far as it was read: TGCGCCAGCAGCCCAAAGACAGGGCTGGATGAG.